What follows is one T cell receptor beta chain and its context. Its specificity is unknown. The data were taken from a study of Ad26.COV2.S vaccination and SARS-CoV-2 variants. Background on the study: Into the muscle, Ad26.COV2.S was dosed once or twice, 56 days apart. General study findings and limits: Analytic work on TCR breadth and depth might have understated the full extent of total T cell responses.

V lost 1 base and J lost 2; bases outside the gene matches: 5. The CDR3 length is 15 residues. Germline V gives CDR1 LGHNA, CDR2 YSLEER. Repertoires were generated with immunoSEQ multiplex PCR, while TCRdb's copy carries only in-frame clones and drops some. The sample lists roughly 400,000 clones; 70% to 90% were seen once. The sample's treatment: over 15 received Ad26.COV2.S at low or high dose, single or two shots; 5 received placebo; per-sample allocation not given. Material that was analyzed had been drawn on day 63 after the first vaccine or placebo injection. Its platform was an Ad26 vector, and its expressed antigen was Wuhan-strain SARS-CoV-2 spike.

This specimen consisted of peripheral blood, obtained in a trial of Ad26.COV2.S vaccine versus placebo. This rearrangement joins TRBV4-3 to TRBJ2-7; 7 bases line up with TRBD1. This sequence originates from a person aged 18-60 years who received the Ad26.COV2.S COVID-19 vaccine or a placebo. CDR3 sequence reads: CASSQVRTGPYEQYF. The CDR3 region has the DNA TGCGCCAGCAGCCAAGTCAGGACAGGACCCTACGAGCAGTACTTC.